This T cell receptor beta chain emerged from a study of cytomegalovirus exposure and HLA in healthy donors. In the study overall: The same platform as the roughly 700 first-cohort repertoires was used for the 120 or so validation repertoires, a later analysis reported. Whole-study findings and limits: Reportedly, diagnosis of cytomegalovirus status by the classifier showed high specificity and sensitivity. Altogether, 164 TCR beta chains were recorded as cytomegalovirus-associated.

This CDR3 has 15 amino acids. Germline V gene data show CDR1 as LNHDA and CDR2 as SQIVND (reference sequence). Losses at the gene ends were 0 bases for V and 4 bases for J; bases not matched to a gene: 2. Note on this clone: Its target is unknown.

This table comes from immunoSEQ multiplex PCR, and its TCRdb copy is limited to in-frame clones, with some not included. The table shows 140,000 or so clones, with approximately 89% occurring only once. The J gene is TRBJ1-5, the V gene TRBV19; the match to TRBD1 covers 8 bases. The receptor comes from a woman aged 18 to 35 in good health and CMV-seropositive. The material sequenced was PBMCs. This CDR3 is CASSIDRGRNQPQHF. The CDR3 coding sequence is TGTGCCAGTAGTATAGACAGGGGGCGAAATCAGCCCCAGCATTTT.